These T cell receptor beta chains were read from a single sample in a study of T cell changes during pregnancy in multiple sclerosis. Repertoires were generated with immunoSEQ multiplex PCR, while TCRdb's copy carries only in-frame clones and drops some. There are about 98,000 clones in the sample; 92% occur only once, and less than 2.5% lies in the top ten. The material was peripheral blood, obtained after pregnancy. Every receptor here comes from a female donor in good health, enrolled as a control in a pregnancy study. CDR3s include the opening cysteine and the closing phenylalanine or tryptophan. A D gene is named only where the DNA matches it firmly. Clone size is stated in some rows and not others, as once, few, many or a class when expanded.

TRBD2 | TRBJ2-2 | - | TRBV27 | CASRSGLAGVSGELFF | TGTGCCAGCAGATCGGGACTAGCGGGAGTGTCCGGGGAGCTGTTTTTT
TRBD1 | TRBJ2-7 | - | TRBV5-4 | CASSLAGTGEYF | TGTGCCAGCAGCTTAGCCGGGACAGGGGAGTACTTC
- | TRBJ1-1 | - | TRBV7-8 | CASSLLRVGNTEAFF | TGTGCCAGCAGCTTGCTCCGGGTAGGGAACACTGAAGCTTTCTTT
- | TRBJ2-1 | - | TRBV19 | CASSITGMGSYNEQFF | TGTGCCAGTAGTATTACCGGGATGGGGTCCTACAATGAGCAGTTCTTC
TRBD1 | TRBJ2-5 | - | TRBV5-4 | CASRLRDRQETQYF | TGTGCCAGCAGACTCCGGGACAGGCAAGAGACCCAGTACTTC
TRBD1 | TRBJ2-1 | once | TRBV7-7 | CASSLGTGPYNEQFF | TGTGCTAGCAGCTTGGGGACAGGGCCTTACAATGAGCAGTTCTTC
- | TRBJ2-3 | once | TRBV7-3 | CASSGGTGTDTQYF | TGTGCCAGCAGCGGGGGGACTGGCACAGATACGCAGTATTTT
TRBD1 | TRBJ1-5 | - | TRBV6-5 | CASRLQGPGQPQHF | TGTGCCAGCAGGCTACAGGGGCCGGGACAGCCCCAGCATTTT
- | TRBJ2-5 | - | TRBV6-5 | CARKPKTQYF | TGTGCCAGGAAGCCGAAGACCCAGTACTTC
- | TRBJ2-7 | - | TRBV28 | CASSLPLTYEQYF | TGTGCCAGCAGTTTACCCTTAACCTACGAGCAGTACTTC
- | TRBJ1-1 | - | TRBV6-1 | CASSIRQMGGTEAFF | TGTGCCAGCAGTATCCGACAGATGGGGGGCACTGAAGCTTTCTTT
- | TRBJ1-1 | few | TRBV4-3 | CASSQERRARGTEAFF | TGCGCCAGCAGCCAAGAGCGGAGGGCCCGCGGAACTGAAGCTTTCTTT
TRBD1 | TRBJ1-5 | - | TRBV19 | CASSIGGTGSQPQHF | TGTGCCAGTAGTATAGGAGGGACAGGGAGCCAGCCCCAGCATTTT
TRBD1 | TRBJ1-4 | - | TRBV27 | CASRSGTGSFNEKLFF | TGTGCCAGCAGGTCCGGGACAGGGAGCTTTAATGAAAAACTGTTTTTT
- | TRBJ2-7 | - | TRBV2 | CAILGVESSYEQYF | TGTGCCATCCTAGGGGTGGAGAGCTCCTACGAGCAGTACTTC
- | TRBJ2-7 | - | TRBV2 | CASRVESSLHEQYF | TGTGCCAGCAGAGTGGAGTCCAGTCTCCACGAGCAGTACTTC
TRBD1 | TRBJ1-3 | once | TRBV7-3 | CASSQGAGNTIYF | TGTGCCAGCAGTCAGGGGGCGGGAAACACCATATATTTT
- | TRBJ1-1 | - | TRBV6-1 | CASIQAEAFF | TGTGCCAGCATACAGGCTGAAGCTTTCTTT
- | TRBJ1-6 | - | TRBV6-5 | CASRTRGERSPLHF | TGTGCCAGCAGGACCCGTGGGGAGCGATCACCCCTCCACTTT
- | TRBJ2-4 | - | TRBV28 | CASSLGGAMGKNIQYF | TGTGCCAGCAGTTTAGGGGGGGCTATGGGCAAAAACATTCAGTACTTC
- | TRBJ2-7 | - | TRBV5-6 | CASSLFFREYEGAYEQYF | TGTGCCAGCAGCTTGTTTTTCAGGGAGTATGAGGGGGCCTACGAGCAGTACTTC
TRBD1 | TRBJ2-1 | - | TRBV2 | CASSKGAAEQFF | TGTGCCAGCAGTAAGGGGGCAGCTGAGCAGTTCTTC
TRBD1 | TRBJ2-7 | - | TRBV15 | CATSSYRDSSYEQYF | TGTGCCACCAGCAGCTACCGGGACAGTTCCTACGAGCAGTACTTC
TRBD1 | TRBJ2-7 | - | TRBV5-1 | CASSGMGQGGPYEQYF | TGCGCCAGCAGCGGGATGGGACAGGGGGGCCCCTACGAGCAGTACTTC
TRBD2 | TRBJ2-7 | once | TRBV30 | CAWSPYGGGSGRF | TGTGCCTGGAGTCCCTACGGGGGGGGGTCCGGGCGGTTC
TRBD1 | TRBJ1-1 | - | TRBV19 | CASSIVGRGPNTEAFF | TGTGCCAGTAGTATAGTGGGCAGGGGGCCGAACACTGAAGCTTTCTTT
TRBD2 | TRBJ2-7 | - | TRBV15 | CATSRTRGALLDEQYF | TGTGCCACCAGCAGGACGCGGGGGGCCCTGTTAGACGAGCAGTACTTC
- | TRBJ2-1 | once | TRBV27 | CASSFRGGSSYNEQFF | TGTGCCAGCAGTTTCCGCGGGGGCAGCTCCTACAATGAGCAGTTCTTC
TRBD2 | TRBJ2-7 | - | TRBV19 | CASGSGPYEQYF | TGTGCCAGTGGTAGCGGGCCTTACGAGCAGTACTTC
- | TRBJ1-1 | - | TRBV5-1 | CASRVGAGNTEAFF | TGCGCCAGCAGGGTGGGGGCGGGGAACACTGAAGCTTTCTTT
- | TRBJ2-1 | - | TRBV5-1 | CASSQTTSSYNEQFF | TGCGCCAGCAGCCAGACGACTAGCTCCTACAATGAGCAGTTCTTC
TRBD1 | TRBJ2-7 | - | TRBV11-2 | CASSPLDRGESYEQYF | TGTGCCAGCAGCCCCCTCGACAGGGGTGAGAGCTACGAGCAGTACTTC
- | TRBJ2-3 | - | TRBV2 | CASSVTSGIDTQYF | TGTGCCAGCAGTGTTACTAGTGGGATAGATACGCAGTATTTT
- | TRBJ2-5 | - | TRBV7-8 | CASSPRAQGGFRRTQYF | TGTGCCAGCAGCCCGCGCGCTCAGGGGGGCTTTCGGAGGACCCAGTACTTC
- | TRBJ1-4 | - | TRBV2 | CASLFGQGQWEKLFF | TGTGCCAGCCTTTTCGGGCAGGGGCAGTGGGAAAAACTGTTTTTT
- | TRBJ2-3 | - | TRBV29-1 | CSAVWGGGTDTQYF | TGCAGCGCCGTGTGGGGGGGCGGCACAGATACGCAGTATTTT
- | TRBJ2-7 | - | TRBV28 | CASARPLRGRTREQYF | TGTGCCAGCGCCCGACCTCTACGCGGCAGAACGCGCGAGCAGTACTTC
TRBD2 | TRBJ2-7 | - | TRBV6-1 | CASSAGGTSGRYEQYF | TGTGCCAGCAGTGCCGGCGGGACTAGCGGCCGCTACGAGCAGTACTTC
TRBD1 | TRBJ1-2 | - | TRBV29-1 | CSVRDRDGYTF | TGCAGCGTTAGGGACAGGGACGGCTACACCTTC
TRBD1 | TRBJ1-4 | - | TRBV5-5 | CASSSRFFATGDEKLFF | TGTGCCAGCAGCTCACGCTTTTTTGCGACAGGGGACGAAAAACTGTTTTTT
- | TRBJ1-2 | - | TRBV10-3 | CAITYVRDHGYTF | TGTGCCATCACCTACGTTCGGGATCACGGCTACACCTTC
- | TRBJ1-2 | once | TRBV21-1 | CASSKNRGAYGYTF | TGTGCCAGCAGCAAAAACAGGGGTGCCTATGGCTACACCTTC
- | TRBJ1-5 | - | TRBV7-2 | CASSLTGLQPQHF | TGTGCCAGCAGCTTAACAGGTTTGCAGCCCCAGCATTTT
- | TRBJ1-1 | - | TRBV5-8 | CASSGPGTPNTEAFF | TGTGCCAGCAGCGGTCCCGGGACACCAAACACTGAAGCTTTCTTT
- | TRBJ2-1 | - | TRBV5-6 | CASSFFGSSYNEQFF | TGTGCCAGCAGCTTCTTCGGGAGCTCCTACAATGAGCAGTTCTTC
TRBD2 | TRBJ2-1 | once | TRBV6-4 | CASSELAGTGNEQFF | TGTGCCAGCAGTGAACTAGCGGGGACGGGGAATGAGCAGTTCTTC
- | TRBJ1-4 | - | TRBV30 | CAWRLTGFREKLFF | TGTGCCTGGAGGTTGACAGGCTTTCGGGAAAAACTGTTTTTT
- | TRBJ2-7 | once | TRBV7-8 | CASSSLTTFSYEQYF | TGTGCCAGCAGCTCCCTTACTACCTTCTCCTACGAGCAGTACTTC
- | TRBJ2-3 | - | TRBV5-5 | CASSRGGPDTQYF | TGTGCCAGCAGCCGAGGGGGTCCAGATACGCAGTATTTT